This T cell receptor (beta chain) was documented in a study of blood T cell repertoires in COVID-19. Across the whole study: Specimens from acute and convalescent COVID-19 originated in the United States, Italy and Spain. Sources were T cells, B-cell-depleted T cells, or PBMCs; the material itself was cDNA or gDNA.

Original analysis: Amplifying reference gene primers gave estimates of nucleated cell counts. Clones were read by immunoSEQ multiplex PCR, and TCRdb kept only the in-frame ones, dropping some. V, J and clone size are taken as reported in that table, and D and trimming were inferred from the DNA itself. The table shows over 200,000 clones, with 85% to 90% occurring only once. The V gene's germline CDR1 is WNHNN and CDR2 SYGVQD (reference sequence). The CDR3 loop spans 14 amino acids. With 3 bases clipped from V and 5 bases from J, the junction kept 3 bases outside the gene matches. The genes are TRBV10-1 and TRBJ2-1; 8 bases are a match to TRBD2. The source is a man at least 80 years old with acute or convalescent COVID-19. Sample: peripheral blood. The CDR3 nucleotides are TGCGCCAGCAGTGAATCGGGACTAGACAATGAGCAGTTCTTC. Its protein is CASSESGLDNEQFF.